The sequence of this T cell receptor beta chain was determined in a study of T cells expressing NK-cell markers. Across the study: Seven sequenced donors out of eight were HCMV-seropositive, one seronegative.

A word on this clonotype: Its antigen is as yet unknown.

The CDR3 contains 17 residues. The V gene's germline CDR1 is SGHNT and CDR2 YYREEE (reference sequence). With UMIs, 5'RACE template switching was used to make TCR beta cDNA. TCRdb re-called the 5' RACE reads; one entry per CDR3 protein, DNA not given. This table lists about 540,000 distinct CDR3 sequences. Findings and limits, study-wide: Among CD8+ T cells from six donors, dominant NKG2C+ clonotypes accounted for roughly 1.0-7.0%. The leading position in the CD3+CD56-NKG2C+ fraction of a handful of donors also went to these clonotypes.

V gene TRBV5-4 combines with J gene TRBJ1-4; with no DNA, the TCRdb D assignment of TRBD1 cannot be verified. The source of this sequence is a man in his late teens or twenties in good health. The sequenced sample was blood T cells: a sorted CD56 or NKG2C T cell subset, CD4+ or CD8+ T cells, or bulk PBMC T cells (not recorded which). The CDR3: CASSSKGARRRDEKLFF.